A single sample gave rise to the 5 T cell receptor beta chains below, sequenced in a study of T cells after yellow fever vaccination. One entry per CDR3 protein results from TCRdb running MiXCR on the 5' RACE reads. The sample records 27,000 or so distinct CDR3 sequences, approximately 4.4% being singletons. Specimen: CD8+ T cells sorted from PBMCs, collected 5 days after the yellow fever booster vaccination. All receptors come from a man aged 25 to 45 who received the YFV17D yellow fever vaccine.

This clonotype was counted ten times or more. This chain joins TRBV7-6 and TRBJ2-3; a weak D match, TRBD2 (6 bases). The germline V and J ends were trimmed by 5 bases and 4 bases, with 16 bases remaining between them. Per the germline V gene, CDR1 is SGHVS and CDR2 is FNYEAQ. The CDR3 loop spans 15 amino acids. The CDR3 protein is CASSPTGGNADTQYF. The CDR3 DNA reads TGTGCCAGCAGCCCCACCGGCGGGAATGCAGATACGCAGTATTTT. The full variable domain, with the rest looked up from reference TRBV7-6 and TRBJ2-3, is GAGVSQSPRYKVTKRGQDVALRCDPISGHVSLYWYRQALGQGPEFLTYFNYEAQQDKSGLPNDRFSAERPEGSISTLTIQRTEQRDSAMYRCASSPTGGNADTQYFGPGTRLTVL.

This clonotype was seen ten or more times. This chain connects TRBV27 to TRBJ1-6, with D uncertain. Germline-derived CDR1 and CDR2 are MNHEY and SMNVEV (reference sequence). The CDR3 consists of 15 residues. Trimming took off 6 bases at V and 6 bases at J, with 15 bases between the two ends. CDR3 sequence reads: CASRTPSGVNSPLHF. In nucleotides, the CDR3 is TGTGCCAGCAGAACCCCGTCAGGAGTTAATTCACCCCTCCACTTT.

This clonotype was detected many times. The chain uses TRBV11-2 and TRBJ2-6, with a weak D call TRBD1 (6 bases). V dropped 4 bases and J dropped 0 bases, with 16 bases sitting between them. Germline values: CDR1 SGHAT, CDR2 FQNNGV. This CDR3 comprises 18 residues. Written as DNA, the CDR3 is TGTGCCAGCAGCTCGGGACACGCCCTTTACTCTGGGGCCAACGTCCTGACTTTC. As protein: CASSSGHALYSGANVLTF.

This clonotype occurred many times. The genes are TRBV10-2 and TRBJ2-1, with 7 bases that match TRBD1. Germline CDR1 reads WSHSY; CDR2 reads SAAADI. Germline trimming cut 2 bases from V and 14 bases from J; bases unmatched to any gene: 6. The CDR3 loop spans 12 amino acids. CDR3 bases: TGCGCCAGCAGTGAGGGAGGAGACAGGGAGTTCTTC. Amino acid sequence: CASSEGGDREFF.

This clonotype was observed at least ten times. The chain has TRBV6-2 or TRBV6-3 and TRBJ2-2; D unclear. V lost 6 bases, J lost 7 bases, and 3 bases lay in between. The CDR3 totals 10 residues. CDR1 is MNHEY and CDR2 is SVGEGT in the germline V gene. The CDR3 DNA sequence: TGTGCCAGCAGAGACGGGGAGCTGTTTTTT. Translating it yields CASRDGELFF.